What follows is one T cell receptor (beta chain) and its context. This entry comes from a study of blood T cell repertoires in COVID-19. Study overall: The United States, Italy and Spain were the sources of the acute and convalescent COVID-19 samples. Sample material is recorded as cDNA or gDNA derived from T cells, B-cell-depleted T cells, or PBMCs.

Per the authors' pipeline: Amplification with reference gene primers provided the estimates of nucleated cell counts. Repertoires were generated with immunoSEQ multiplex PCR, while TCRdb's copy carries only in-frame clones and drops some. That table gives V, J and clone size, and the DNA gave D and trimming. The table records about 330,000 clones, approximately 88% of them present only once. CDR3 length: 16 amino acids. Germline V gene sequence: CDR1 SGHTA, CDR2 FQGNSA. Trimming removed 5 bases at V and 3 bases at J, with 19 bases between. This sequence joins TRBV7-2 and TRBJ2-5; D is uncertain. Sequencing was done on a sample of peripheral blood. This clonotype was sampled from a woman aged 45-60 years with active or convalescent COVID-19. The CDR3, as DNA: TGTGCCAGCAGCCTTAGCCCAGAACCCATGAAAGAGACCCAGTACTTC. It codes for CASSLSPEPMKETQYF.